This T cell receptor (beta chain) came from a study of CD8 T cells in Susac syndrome. V lost 0 bases, J lost 0 bases, and 6 bases lay in between. Germline V gives CDR1 KGHSH, CDR2 LQKENI. The CDR3 spans 15 residues. An amount of RNA that ranged from roughly 0.45 to 1 ug was reverse transcribed with random hexamers. TCRdb redid the calling of the immunoSEQ multiplex PCR reads with MiXCR, one entry per CDR3 protein. The repertoire holds over 130,000 distinct CDR3 sequences, 95% seen once, with 0.14% in the top ten. Sequencing was carried out using CD4+ T cells from PBMCs. The clonotype originates from a human donor with Susac syndrome. The V gene is TRBV18, the J gene TRBJ1-3; no clear D. CDR3 coding DNA: TGTGCCAGCTCACCACCTCTGGTCTCTGGAAACACCATATATTTT. It translates to CASSPPLVSGNTIYF. The whole variable domain, remainder taken from reference TRBV18 and TRBJ1-3, is NAGVMQNPRHLVRRRGQEARLRCSPMKGHSHVYWYRQLPEEGLKFMVYLQKENIIDESGMPKERFSAEFPKEGPSILRIQQVVRGDSAAYFCASSPPLVSGNTIYFGEGSWLTVV.